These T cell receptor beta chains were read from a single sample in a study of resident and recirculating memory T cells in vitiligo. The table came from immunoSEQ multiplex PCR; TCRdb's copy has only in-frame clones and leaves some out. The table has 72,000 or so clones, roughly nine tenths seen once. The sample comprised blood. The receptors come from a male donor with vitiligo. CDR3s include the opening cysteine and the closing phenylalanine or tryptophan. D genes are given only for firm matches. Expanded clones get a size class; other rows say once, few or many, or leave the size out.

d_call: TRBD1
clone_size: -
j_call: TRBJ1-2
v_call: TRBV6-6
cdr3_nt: TGTGCCAGCAGTTTCGGACAGGGTGGCTACACCTTC
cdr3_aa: CASSFGQGGYTF

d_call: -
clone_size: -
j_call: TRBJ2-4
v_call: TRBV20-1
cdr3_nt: TGCAGTGCTAGAGCAGAAAACATTCAGTACTTC
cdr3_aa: CSARAENIQYF

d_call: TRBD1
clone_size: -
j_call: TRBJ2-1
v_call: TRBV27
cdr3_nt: TGTGCCAGCAGTTCATCCTCGGGACAGCTACCATACAATGAGCAGTTCTTC
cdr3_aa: CASSSSSGQLPYNEQFF

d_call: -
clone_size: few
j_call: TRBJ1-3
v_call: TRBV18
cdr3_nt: TGTGCCAGCTCACTCGCCAGGGGATCTGGAAACACCATATATTTT
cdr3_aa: CASSLARGSGNTIYF

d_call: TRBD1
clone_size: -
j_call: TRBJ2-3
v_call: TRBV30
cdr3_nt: TGTGCCTGGAGCGGACAGGGGGTATTTACAGATACGCAGTATTTT
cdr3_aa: CAWSGQGVFTDTQYF

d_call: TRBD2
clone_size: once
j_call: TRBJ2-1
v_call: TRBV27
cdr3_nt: TGTGCCAGCATGACTAGCGGGAGGGTTGGATACAATGAGCAGTTCTTC
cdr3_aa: CASMTSGRVGYNEQFF

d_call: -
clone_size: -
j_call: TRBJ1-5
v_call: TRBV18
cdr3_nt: TGTGCCAGCTCACCAAGGGCGGGGGCAGATCAGCCCCAGCATTTT
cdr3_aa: CASSPRAGADQPQHF

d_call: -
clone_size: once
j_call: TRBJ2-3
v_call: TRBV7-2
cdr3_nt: TGTGCCAGCAGCCCCAACTATAACACAGATACGCAGTATTTT
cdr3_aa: CASSPNYNTDTQYF

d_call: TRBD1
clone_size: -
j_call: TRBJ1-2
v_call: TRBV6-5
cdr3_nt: TGTGCCAGCAGCCGACAGGGAAGGAACTATGGCTACACCTTC
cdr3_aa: CASSRQGRNYGYTF

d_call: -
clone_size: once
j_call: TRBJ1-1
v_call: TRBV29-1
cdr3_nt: TGCAGCGGGGGGGGGCGAGAAACTGAAGCTTTCTTT
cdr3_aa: CSGGGRETEAFF

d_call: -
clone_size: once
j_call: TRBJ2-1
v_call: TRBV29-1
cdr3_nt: TGCAGCGTTGGGGGGCTCGCCACCCTCTCCTACAATGAGCAGTTCTTC
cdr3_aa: CSVGGLATLSYNEQFF

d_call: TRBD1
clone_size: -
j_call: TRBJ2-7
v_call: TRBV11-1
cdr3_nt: TGTGCCAGCAGCTTAGATAGACAGGGCTCTCTCGAGCAGTACTTC
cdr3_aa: CASSLDRQGSLEQYF

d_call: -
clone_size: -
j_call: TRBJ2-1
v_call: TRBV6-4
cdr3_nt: TGTGCCAGCAGGGAAGAGAGCGGATACTACAATGAGCAGTTCTTC
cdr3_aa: CASREESGYYNEQFF

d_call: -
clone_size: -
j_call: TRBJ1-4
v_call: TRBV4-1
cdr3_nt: TGCGCCAGCAGCCAAGAGGGGCGCTCTTGGGGTAATGAAAAACTGTTTTTT
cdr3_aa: CASSQEGRSWGNEKLFF

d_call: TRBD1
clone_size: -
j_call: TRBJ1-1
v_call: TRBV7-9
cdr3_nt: TGTGCCAGCAGCTTAAGACAGGGACTTGGAGCTTTCTTT
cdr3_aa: CASSLRQGLGAFF

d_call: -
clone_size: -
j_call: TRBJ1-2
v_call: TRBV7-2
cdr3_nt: TGTGCCAGCAGCTTAGGGGGGCAGGGACTAAATGGCTACACCTTC
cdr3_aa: CASSLGGQGLNGYTF

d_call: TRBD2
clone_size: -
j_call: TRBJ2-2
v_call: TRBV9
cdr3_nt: TGTGCCAGCTCCCGGAGGGCGGCGGGAGCGAACACCGGGGAGCTGTTTTTT
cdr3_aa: CASSRRAAGANTGELFF

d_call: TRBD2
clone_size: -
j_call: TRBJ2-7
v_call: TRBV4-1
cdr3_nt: TGCGCCAGCAGCCAAGGGGGGGGACTCGCCTACGAGCAGTACTTC
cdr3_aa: CASSQGGGLAYEQYF

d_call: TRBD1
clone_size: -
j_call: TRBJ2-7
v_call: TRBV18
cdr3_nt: TGTGCCAGCTCACCAAGGAGACAGGGGGTGACCTACGAGCAGTACTTC
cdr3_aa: CASSPRRQGVTYEQYF

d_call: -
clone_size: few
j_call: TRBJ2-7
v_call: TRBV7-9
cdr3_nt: TGTGCCAGCAGCCCCGGGCTAGCTGGGCAGTACTTC
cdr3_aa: CASSPGLAGQYF

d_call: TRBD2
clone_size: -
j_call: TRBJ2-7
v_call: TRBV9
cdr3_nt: TGTGCCAGCAGCGTAGGACTAGCGGGAGTCCTTAGCCCCTCCTACGAGCAGTACTTC
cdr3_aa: CASSVGLAGVLSPSYEQYF

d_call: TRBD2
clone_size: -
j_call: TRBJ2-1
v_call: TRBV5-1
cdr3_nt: TGCGCCAGCAGCTCTAGCGGGAGCGTTGGGGGTGAGCAGTTCTTC
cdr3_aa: CASSSSGSVGGEQFF

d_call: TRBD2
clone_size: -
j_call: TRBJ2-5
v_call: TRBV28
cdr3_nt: TGTGCCAGCAGTTTAGCGGTAGCGGGAGGGGTGGGGGCTGAGACCCAGTACTTC
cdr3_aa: CASSLAVAGGVGAETQYF

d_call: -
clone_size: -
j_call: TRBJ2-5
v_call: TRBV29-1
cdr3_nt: TGCAGCGTAACGGGTCTATCAAGAGAGACCCAGTACTTC
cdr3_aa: CSVTGLSRETQYF